This TCR beta chain derives from a study of blood T cells in healthy people across ages. This clonotype has a count of ten or more. No antigen is known for it. Per germline, CDR1 MNHEY and CDR2 SVGAGI. The CDR3 totals 14 residues. V lost 10 bases to trimming and J lost 7 bases, with 20 bases between them. A minimum of 5 micrograms of total RNA was extracted per sample. A second PCR of roughly 7 to 11 cycles used a sample-barcoded 5' primer and a J-beta primer mix. Every cDNA molecule bore a tag from a template-switch adaptor containing 12 random nucleotides. MiXCR, applied by TCRdb to the 5' RACE reads, yields one record per CDR3 protein. The data show 850,000 to 950,000 distinct CDR3 sequences, less than 35% seen once. Overall study findings and caveats: A roughly linear age-dependent decrease characterized TCR beta diversity per million T cells. TCR beta diversity correlated strongly with naive T cell percentage.

Source material: blood. The rearrangement joins TRBV6-5 to TRBJ2-1; no clear D gene. The sequence derives from a woman older than 75 in good health. CDR3 amino acids: CATQTRSLGNEQFF. DNA for the CDR3: TGTGCCACCCAAACGCGGTCTTTGGGGAATGAGCAGTTCTTC.